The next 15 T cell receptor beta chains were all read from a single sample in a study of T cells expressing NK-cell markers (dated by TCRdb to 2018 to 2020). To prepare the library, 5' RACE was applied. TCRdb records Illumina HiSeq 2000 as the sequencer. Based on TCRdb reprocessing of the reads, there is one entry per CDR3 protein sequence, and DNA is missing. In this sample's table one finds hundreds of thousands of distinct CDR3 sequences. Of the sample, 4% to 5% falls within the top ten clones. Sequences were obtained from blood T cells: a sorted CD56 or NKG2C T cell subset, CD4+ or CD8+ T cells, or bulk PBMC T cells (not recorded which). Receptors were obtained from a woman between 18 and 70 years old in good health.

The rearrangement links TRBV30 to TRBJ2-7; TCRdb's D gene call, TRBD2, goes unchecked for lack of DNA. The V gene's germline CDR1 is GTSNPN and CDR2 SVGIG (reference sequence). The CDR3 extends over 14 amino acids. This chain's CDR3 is CAWSVRGSAWEQYF.

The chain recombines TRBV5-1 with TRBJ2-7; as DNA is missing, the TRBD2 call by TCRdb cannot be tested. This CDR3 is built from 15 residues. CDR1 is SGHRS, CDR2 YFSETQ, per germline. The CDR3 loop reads CASSQLASSSYEQYF.

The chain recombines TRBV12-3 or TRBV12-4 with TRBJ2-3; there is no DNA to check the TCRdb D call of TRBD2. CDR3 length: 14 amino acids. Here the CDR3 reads CASRGDQRTDTQYF.

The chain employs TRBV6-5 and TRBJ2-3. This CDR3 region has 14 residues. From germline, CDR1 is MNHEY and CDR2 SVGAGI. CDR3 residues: CASSYATSTDTQYF.

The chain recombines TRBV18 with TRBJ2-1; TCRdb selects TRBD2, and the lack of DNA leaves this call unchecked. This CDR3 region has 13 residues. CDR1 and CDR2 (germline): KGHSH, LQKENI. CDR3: CASSPRLDDEQFF.

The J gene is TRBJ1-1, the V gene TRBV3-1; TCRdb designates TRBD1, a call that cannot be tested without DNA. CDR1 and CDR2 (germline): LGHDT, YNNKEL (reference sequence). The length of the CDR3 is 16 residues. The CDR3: CASSQNRRRGQTEAFF.

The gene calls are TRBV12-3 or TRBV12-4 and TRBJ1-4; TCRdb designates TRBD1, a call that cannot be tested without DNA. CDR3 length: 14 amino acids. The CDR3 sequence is CASRETGGVEKLFF.

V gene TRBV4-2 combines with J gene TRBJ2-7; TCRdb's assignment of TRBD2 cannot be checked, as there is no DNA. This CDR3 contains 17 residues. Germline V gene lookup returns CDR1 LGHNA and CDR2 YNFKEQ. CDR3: CASSQGIQAGVSNEQYF.

The CDR3 sequence is CAIRGEANQPQHF. This rearrangement joins TRBV10-3 to TRBJ1-5. The CDR3 is made up of 13 amino acids. Germline V gives CDR1 ENHRY, CDR2 SYGVKD.

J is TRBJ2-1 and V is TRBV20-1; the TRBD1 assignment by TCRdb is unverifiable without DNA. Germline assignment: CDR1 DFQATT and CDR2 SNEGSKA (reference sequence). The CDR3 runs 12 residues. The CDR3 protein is CSAPLRLNEQFF.

This CDR3 reads CASSWVGTEKNIQYF. V and J are TRBV28 and TRBJ2-4; as DNA is missing, the TRBD1 call by TCRdb cannot be tested. In germline, CDR1 is MDHEN, CDR2 SYDVKM. This CDR3 spans 15 amino acids.

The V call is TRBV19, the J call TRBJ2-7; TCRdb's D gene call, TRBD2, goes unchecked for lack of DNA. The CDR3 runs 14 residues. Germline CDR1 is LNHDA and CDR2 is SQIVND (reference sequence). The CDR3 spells CASRDLAGEWEQYF.

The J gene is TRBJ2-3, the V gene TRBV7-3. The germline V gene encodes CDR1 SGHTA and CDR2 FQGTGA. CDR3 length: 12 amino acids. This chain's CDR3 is CASSLAVGTQYF.

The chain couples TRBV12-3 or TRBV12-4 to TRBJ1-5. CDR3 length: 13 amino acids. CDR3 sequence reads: CASSFGDNQPQHF.

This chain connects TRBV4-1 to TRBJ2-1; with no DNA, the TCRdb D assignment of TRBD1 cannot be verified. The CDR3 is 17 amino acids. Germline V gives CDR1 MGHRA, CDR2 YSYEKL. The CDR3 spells CASSQDSGQGGRNEQFF.